A selection of T cell receptor beta chains follows, all from one sample in a study of T cell responses to AZD1222 COVID-19 vaccine. Produced via immunoSEQ multiplex PCR; TCRdb's table is partial and in-frame only. This sample yields about 60,000 clones, of which over 60% are seen a single time; approximately 3.5% belongs to the top ten. This sample comprised peripheral blood, obtained 28 days after the second AZD1222 dose. Receptors originate from an adult who received the AZD1222 COVID-19 vaccine. CDR3s leave out the opening cysteine and the closing phenylalanine or tryptophan. Fields, in order: CDR3 protein, J gene, V gene.

CDR3: ATSRGGGDAQPQH
J: TRBJ1-5
V: TRBV15

CDR3: ASSFTRTGANVLT
J: TRBJ2-6
V: TRBV28

CDR3: ASSQVGGNEKLF
J: TRBJ1-4
V: TRBV3-1/TRBV3-2

CDR3: AIGTDYNSPLH
J: TRBJ1-6
V: TRBV10-3

CDR3: ASSQGAGSGHGYT
J: TRBJ1-2
V: TRBV3-1/TRBV3-2

CDR3: ASSSYSGGNTGELF
J: TRBJ2-2
V: TRBV27

CDR3: ASSYSIETTDTQY
J: TRBJ2-3
V: TRBV6-2/TRBV6-3

CDR3: ASRGGVGEQF
J: TRBJ2-1
V: TRBV6-6

CDR3: ATSRGYGGTDTQY
J: TRBJ2-3
V: TRBV15

CDR3: ATHTGTSPHEQF
J: TRBJ2-1
V: TRBV27

CDR3: ATSIGAGGPVEQF
J: TRBJ2-1
V: TRBV19

CDR3: ASSPGQGYTDTQY
J: TRBJ2-3
V: TRBV11-3

CDR3: ASSEQPIPNTEAF
J: TRBJ1-1
V: TRBV2

CDR3: ASSTSGTDTQY
J: TRBJ2-3
V: TRBV11-3

CDR3: AISQGQGNSPLH
J: TRBJ1-6
V: TRBV10-3

CDR3: ASSPDRGTYT
J: TRBJ1-2
V: TRBV12-3/TRBV12-4

CDR3: ASSPERNTEAF
J: TRBJ1-1
V: TRBV19

CDR3: ASSPREGYGYT
J: TRBJ1-2
V: TRBV2

CDR3: ASSIRPGAETQY
J: TRBJ2-5
V: TRBV19

CDR3: ATSDWKNTGELF
J: TRBJ2-2
V: TRBV24-1

CDR3: ASSTQGADTDTQY
J: TRBJ2-3
V: TRBV9

CDR3: ATSPPEQNSGQY
J: TRBJ2-7
V: TRBV6-5

CDR3: ASNPGAENTGELF
J: TRBJ2-2
V: TRBV28